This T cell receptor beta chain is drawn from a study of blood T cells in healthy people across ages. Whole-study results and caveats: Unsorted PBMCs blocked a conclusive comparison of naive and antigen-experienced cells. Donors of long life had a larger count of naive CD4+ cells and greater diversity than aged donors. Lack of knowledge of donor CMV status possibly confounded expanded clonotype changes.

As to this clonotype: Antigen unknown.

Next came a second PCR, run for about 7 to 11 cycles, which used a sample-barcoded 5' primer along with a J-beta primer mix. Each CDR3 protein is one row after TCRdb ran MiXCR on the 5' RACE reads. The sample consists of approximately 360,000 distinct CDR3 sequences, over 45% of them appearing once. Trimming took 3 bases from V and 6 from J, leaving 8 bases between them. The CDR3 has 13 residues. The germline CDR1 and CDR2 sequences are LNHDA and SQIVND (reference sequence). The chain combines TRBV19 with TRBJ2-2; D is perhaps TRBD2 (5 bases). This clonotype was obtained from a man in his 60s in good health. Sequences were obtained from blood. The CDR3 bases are TGTGCCAGTAGTATTCAGGACTCCGGGGAGCTGTTTTTT. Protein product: CASSIQDSGELFF.